This T cell receptor (beta chain) was observed in a study of blood T cell repertoires in COVID-19. In germline, CDR1 is SGHDT, CDR2 YYEEEE. CDR3 length equals 16 residues. Turning to this clone: Compared with germline, one end of the junction differs, possibly owing to a read error.

Sequencing used immunoSEQ multiplex PCR; TCRdb keeps in-frame clones, though not all of them. The repertoire holds around 270,000 clones, with about 83% as singletons. Sequenced input: peripheral blood. The TCR sequence derives from a woman aged 35 to 49 who had recovered from COVID-19. This chain joins TRBV5-6 and TRBJ2-3; possible D gene TRBD2, 7 bases. The CDR3 DNA reads as TGTGCCAGCAGCAGACCCGGGGGGACAATTTACGTCGGTGAAAATTTT. It codes for CASSRPGGTIYVGENF.